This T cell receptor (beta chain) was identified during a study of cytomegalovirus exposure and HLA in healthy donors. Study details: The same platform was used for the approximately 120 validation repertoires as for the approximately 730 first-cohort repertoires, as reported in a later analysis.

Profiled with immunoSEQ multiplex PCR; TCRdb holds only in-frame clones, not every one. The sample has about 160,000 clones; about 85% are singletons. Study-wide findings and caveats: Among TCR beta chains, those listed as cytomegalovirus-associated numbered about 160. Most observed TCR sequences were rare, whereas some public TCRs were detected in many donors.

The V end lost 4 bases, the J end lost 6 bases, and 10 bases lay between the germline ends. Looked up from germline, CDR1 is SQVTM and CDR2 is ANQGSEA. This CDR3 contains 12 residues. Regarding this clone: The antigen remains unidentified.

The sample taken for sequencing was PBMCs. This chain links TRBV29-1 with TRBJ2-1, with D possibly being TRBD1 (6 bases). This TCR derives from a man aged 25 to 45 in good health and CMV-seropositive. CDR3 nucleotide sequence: TGCAGCGTTGCGACAGGCACCAATGAGCAGTTCTTC. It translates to CSVATGTNEQFF.